These 24 T cell receptor beta chains came from one sample sequenced in a study of spatial heterogeneity in lung cancer. Time point given: blood at routine non-recurrence follow-up after resection. Frozen PBMC, nontumor lung or tumor provided whole RNA, which was sequenced unsorted. TCRdb itself ran the 5' RACE reads through MiXCR, one entry per CDR3 protein. Of more than 95,000 distinct CDR3 sequences listed, more than 10% are singletons. The source was PBMCs, collected at follow-up. Every receptor here comes from a male donor with early-stage non-small cell lung cancer.

The chain recombines TRBV4-1 with TRBJ2-7, with 11 bases aligning to TRBD2. Trimming removed 6 bases from V and 6 bases from J; junction bases left unmatched: 10. Germline V gene sequence: CDR1 MGHRA, CDR2 YSYEKL. The CDR3 length is 15 residues. The CDR3 DNA reads as TGCGCCAGCAGTCGCACGGCCCTAGCGGGGGGCGAGCAGTACTTC. Translated: CASSRTALAGGEQYF.

In its sample, this clonotype was seen a few times. The rearrangement links TRBV3-1 to TRBJ2-1; D is undetermined. Germline CDR1 is LGHDT and CDR2 is YNNKEL (reference sequence). This CDR3 is built from 11 residues. The V and J ends lost 4 bases and 9 bases respectively, with 7 bases between them. The CDR3 is CASSLRGEQFF. CDR3 in DNA: TGTGCCAGCAGCCTCCGAGGTGAGCAGTTCTTC.

This clonotype was seen at least ten times. The chain carries TRBV29-1 and TRBJ2-1, with D maybe TRBD1 (6 bases). The CDR3 is 14 residues long. V gave up 3 bases and J gave up 5 bases, with 14 bases separating them. CDR1 SQVTM and CDR2 ANQGSEA come from the germline V gene. In DNA, the CDR3 is TGCAGCGTTGAGTGGGGGCCGAGGGACAATGAGCAGTTCTTC. This gives the protein CSVEWGPRDNEQFF.

This clonotype came up many times. CDR3 in amino acids: CASSPGQGRNSPLHF. CDR3 bases: TGTGCCAGCAGTCCCGGACAGGGGAGAAATTCACCCCTCCACTTT. The chain carries TRBV28 and TRBJ1-6; 9 bases map to TRBD1. Looked up from germline, CDR1 is MDHEN and CDR2 is SYDVKM. V lost 5 bases to trimming and J lost 7 bases; unmatched junction nucleotides: 6. This CDR3 is built from 15 residues.

This clonotype appeared many times. V gene TRBV6-5 combines with J gene TRBJ2-5; 9 bases fit TRBD1. Germline loops: CDR1 MNHEY, CDR2 SVGAGI. This CDR3 has 14 amino acids. V was clipped by 6 bases and J by 4 bases; unmatched bases: 6. The CDR3 nucleotides are TGTGCCAGCAGCCAACCGGGACAGGGAGAGACCCAGTACTTC. This gives the protein CASSQPGQGETQYF.

The chain recombines TRBV7-2 with TRBJ2-7; 8 nucleotides match TRBD2. The CDR3 spans 14 residues. Germline V lookup: CDR1 SGHTA, CDR2 FQGNSA. The V segment lost 5 bases and the J segment 4 bases; nucleotides outside the gene matches: 7. CDR3 DNA: TGTGCCAGCAGCGCCGCCGGGACTAGTTACGAGCAGTACTTC. This encodes CASSAAGTSYEQYF.

This rearrangement joins TRBV11-3 to TRBJ2-2, with a possible D match to TRBD1 (5 bases). The CDR3 has 15 residues. Germline V gene lookup returns CDR1 SGHNT and CDR2 YENEEA. Deletions cut 4 bases from V and 6 bases from J, with 15 bases between. Here the CDR3 reads CASSSPRVNAGELFF. Here the CDR3 DNA reads TGTGCCAGCAGCTCGCCCAGGGTTAACGCCGGGGAGCTGTTTTTT.

This clonotype was recorded at least ten times. The chain recombines TRBV9 with TRBJ2-7; TRBD2 aligns across 8 bases. This CDR3 is 14 amino acids long. CDR1 is SGDLS and CDR2 is YYNGEE in the germline V gene. V was pared by 0 bases and J by 7 bases, with 6 bases of the junction left unmatched. The CDR3 sequence is CASSVEAGAGEQYF. CDR3 in DNA: TGTGCCAGCAGCGTAGAAGCGGGGGCTGGGGAGCAGTACTTC.

This clonotype was found many times. V gene TRBV10-3 combines with J gene TRBJ1-1; D is perhaps TRBD1 (5 bases). V was pared by 4 bases and J by 3 bases, with 6 bases between. This CDR3 is built from 12 residues. The germline gives CDR1 ENHRY, CDR2 SYGVKD. The DNA for the CDR3 is TGTGCCATCAGTGTGGGGGACACTGAAGCTTTCTTT. Its translation: CAISVGDTEAFF.

This clonotype was recorded at least ten times. This chain connects TRBV2 to TRBJ2-1, with D tentatively TRBD1 or TRBD2 (5 bases each). CDR1 is SNHLY and CDR2 is FYNNEI in the germline V gene. V dropped 0 bases and J dropped 9 bases, with 9 bases sitting between them. This CDR3 region has 13 residues. The DNA for the CDR3 is TGTGCCAGCAGTGAAGCGGGGGTGACTGAGCAGTTCTTC. It is translated as CASSEAGVTEQFF.

This chain links TRBV6-5 with TRBJ1-5, with D uncertain. This CDR3 is built from 13 residues. Trimming shortened V by 7 bases and J by 3 bases, and 10 bases separated the two germline ends. Germline CDR1 MNHEY, CDR2 SVGAGI. Here the CDR3 DNA reads TGTGCCAGCAAACCCGGACTCAATCAGCCCCAGCATTTT. Amino acids: CASKPGLNQPQHF.

This chain connects TRBV27 to TRBJ2-7; TRBD2 might be the D (5 bases). Trimming left V 4 bases short and J 8 bases short, with 12 bases between. This CDR3 region has 12 residues. Germline values: CDR1 MNHEY, CDR2 SMNVEV (reference sequence). Here the CDR3 DNA reads TGTGCCAGCAGTTCCCCCCCGGGGAAGCAGTACTTC. Residues: CASSSPPGKQYF.

In this sample, this clonotype turned up a few times. The gene calls are TRBV27 and TRBJ1-1; TRBD1 is a possible D gene (6 bases). The CDR3 covers 16 residues. The germline V gene has CDR1 MNHEY and CDR2 SMNVEV (reference sequence). V lost 3 bases to trimming and J lost 5 bases, with 19 bases between them. The CDR3 nucleotides are TGTGCCAGCAGTTTTAGTACAGGGAGAAAGAGGACTGAAGCTTTCTTT. Translating gives CASSFSTGRKRTEAFF.

This clonotype was counted a few times. The rearrangement joins TRBV12-3 or TRBV12-4 to TRBJ2-7; 8 bases agree with TRBD2. CDR3 size: 14 residues. V shed 7 bases, J shed 0 bases, and the junction held 5 bases outside the gene matches. DNA for the CDR3: TGTGCCAGCACTCTAGCGGGCCACTCCTACGAGCAGTACTTC. Its translation is CASTLAGHSYEQYF.

In its sample, this clonotype was seen a few times. CDR3 sequence (DNA): TGTGCCATCAGTTTAGGGGGGAAGACCACTGAAGCTTTCTTT. It translates to CAISLGGKTTEAFF. J is TRBJ1-1 and V is TRBV10-3; TRBD1 is a possible D gene (6 bases). Germline V CDR1 and CDR2: ENHRY, SYGVKD. V lost 5 bases, J lost 4 bases, and 14 bases lay in between. CDR3 length equals 14 residues.

This clonotype was seen once. Here the CDR3 DNA reads TGTGCCAGCAACCCGACAGGGGTGATTCAGCCCCAGCATTTT. It specifies CASNPTGVIQPQHF. This chain joins TRBV6-1 and TRBJ1-5, with 8 bases matching TRBD1. This CDR3 contains 14 residues. The germline gives CDR1 MNHNS, CDR2 SASEGT. V shed 7 bases, J shed 6 bases, and the junction held 8 bases outside the gene matches.

This clonotype was counted a few times. The chain recombines TRBV20-1 with TRBJ1-5; 10 bases agree with TRBD1. This CDR3 comprises 15 residues. Looked up from germline, CDR1 is DFQATT and CDR2 is SNEGSKA (reference sequence). V lost 6 bases to trimming and J lost 2 bases; unmatched junction nucleotides: 7. The CDR3 loop is CSARQGARGNQPQHF. The CDR3 DNA is TGCAGTGCACGACAGGGGGCGCGAGGCAATCAGCCCCAGCATTTT.

This clonotype has ten or more counts. This chain links TRBV20-1 with TRBJ2-3; 8 nucleotides agree with TRBD1. CDR1 DFQATT and CDR2 SNEGSKA come from the germline V gene (reference sequence). Germline trimming cut 0 bases from V and 6 bases from J; bases unmatched to any gene: 11. There are 16 residues in the CDR3. CDR3 in amino acids: CSARDLRQGIMDTQYF. DNA for the CDR3: TGCAGTGCTAGAGATTTGCGACAGGGGATTATGGATACGCAGTATTTT.

The table lists this clonotype with a few counts. The chain joins TRBV3-1 to TRBJ1-1; D is unclear. Between the trimmed V and J ends, which lost 2 bases and 1 base, there was a span of 5 bases. Germline-derived CDR1 and CDR2 are LGHDT and YNNKEL (reference sequence). This CDR3 is 13 amino acids long. CDR3 sequence: CASSQKGNTEAFF. The CDR3 DNA is TGTGCCAGCAGCCAAAAAGGGAACACTGAAGCTTTCTTT.

V is TRBV6-2 or TRBV6-3 and J is TRBJ2-5; TRBD1 or TRBD2 may be the D gene (5 bases each). Germline CDR1 and CDR2: MNHEY and SVGEGT. With 3 bases removed from V and 2 bases from J, the gap between germline ends came to 10 bases. The CDR3 contains 14 residues. This chain's CDR3 is CASSYRGDQETQYF. DNA of the CDR3: TGTGCCAGCAGTTATCGAGGGGATCAAGAGACCCAGTACTTC.

This clonotype has at least ten counts. The chain joins TRBV3-1 to TRBJ2-3; 7 positions match TRBD2. Germline CDR1 LGHDT, CDR2 YNNKEL (reference sequence). With 4 bases clipped from V and 6 bases from J, the junction kept 10 bases outside the gene matches. The CDR3 covers 15 residues. CDR3: CASSRGGGSSDTQYF. CDR3 nucleotide sequence: TGTGCCAGCAGCCGGGGGGGAGGATCCTCCGATACGCAGTATTTT.

This clonotype was counted at least ten times. The J gene is TRBJ2-1, the V gene TRBV18, with TRBD1 identical over 9 bases. Looked up from germline, CDR1 is KGHSH and CDR2 is LQKENI. The CDR3 is 14 residues long. J gave up 6 bases and V 2 bases, and 2 bases lay outside the gene matches. The CDR3 bases are TGTGCCAGCTCACCAGGGACAGGGAGCAATGAGCAGTTCTTC. Residues: CASSPGTGSNEQFF.

V gene TRBV12-3 or TRBV12-4 combines with J gene TRBJ1-1, with 9 bases fitting TRBD1. J gave up 7 bases and V 0 bases, and 3 bases lay outside the gene matches. The CDR3 extends over 14 amino acids. CDR3 DNA: TGTGCCAGCAGTTTAGCACAGACAGGGGGTGAAGCTTTCTTT. It encodes CASSLAQTGGEAFF.

This clonotype was counted many times. The chain combines TRBV28 with TRBJ2-1; D is possibly TRBD1 (6 bases). With 6 bases removed from V and 4 bases from J, the gap between germline ends came to 7 bases. There are 12 residues in the CDR3. The germline CDR1 and CDR2 sequences are MDHEN and SYDVKM. The CDR3 protein is CASRGAYNEQFF. CDR3 sequence (DNA): TGTGCCAGCAGGGGGGCTTACAATGAGCAGTTCTTC.